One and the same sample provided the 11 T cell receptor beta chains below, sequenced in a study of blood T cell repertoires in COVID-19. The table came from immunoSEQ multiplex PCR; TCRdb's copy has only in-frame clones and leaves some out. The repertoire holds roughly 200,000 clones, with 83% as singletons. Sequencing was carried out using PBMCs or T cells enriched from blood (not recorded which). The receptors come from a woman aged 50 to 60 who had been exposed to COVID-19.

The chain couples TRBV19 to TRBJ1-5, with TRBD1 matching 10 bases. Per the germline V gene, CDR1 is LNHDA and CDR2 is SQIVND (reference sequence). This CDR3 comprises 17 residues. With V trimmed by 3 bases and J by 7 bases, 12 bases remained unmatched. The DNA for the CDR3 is TGTGCCAGTAGTATCCCTCCGGGACAGGGGATGGGACAGCCCCAGCATTTT. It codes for CASSIPPGQGMGQPQHF.

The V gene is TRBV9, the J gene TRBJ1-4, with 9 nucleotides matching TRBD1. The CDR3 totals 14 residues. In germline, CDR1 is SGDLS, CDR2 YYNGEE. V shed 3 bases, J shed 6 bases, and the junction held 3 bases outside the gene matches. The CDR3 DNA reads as TGTGCCAGCAGCGCCGGGACAGGGTATGAAAAACTGTTTTTT. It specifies CASSAGTGYEKLFF.

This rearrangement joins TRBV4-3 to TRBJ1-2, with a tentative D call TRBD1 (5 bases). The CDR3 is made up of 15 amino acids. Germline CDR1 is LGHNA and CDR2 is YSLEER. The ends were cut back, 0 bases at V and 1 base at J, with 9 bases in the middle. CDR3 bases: TGCGCCAGCAGCCAAGAGGACACGGATAACTATGGCTACACCTTC. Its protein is CASSQEDTDNYGYTF.

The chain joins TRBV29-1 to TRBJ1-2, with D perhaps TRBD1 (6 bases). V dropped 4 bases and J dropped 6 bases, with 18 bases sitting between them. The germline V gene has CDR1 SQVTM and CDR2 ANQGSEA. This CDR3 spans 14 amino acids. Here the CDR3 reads CSVVRGGPWDGYTF. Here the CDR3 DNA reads TGCAGCGTTGTTAGGGGGGGTCCATGGGATGGCTACACCTTC. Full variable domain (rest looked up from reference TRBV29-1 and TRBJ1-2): SAVISQKPSRDICQRGTSLTIQCQVDSQVTMMFWYRQQPGQSLTLIATANQGSEATYESGFVIDKFPISRPNLTFSTLTVSNMSPEDSSIYLCSVVRGGPWDGYTFGSGTRLTVV.

The CDR3 loop is CASSLWRGTGNTEAFF. For the CDR3, the DNA is TGTGCCAGCAGCTTGTGGCGGGGGACAGGGAACACTGAAGCTTTCTTT. The V gene is TRBV5-8, the J gene TRBJ1-1, with 8 nucleotides matching TRBD1. This CDR3 is 16 amino acids long. The ends lost 1 base at V and 1 base at J; junction bases unmatched: 6. The germline gives CDR1 SGHTS, CDR2 YDEGEE.

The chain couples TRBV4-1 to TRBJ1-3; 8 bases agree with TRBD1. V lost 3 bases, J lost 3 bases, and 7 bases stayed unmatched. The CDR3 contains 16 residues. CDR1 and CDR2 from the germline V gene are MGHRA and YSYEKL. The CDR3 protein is CASSHGTGIFGNTIYF. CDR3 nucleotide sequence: TGCGCCAGCAGCCATGGGACAGGTATTTTTGGAAACACCATATATTTT.

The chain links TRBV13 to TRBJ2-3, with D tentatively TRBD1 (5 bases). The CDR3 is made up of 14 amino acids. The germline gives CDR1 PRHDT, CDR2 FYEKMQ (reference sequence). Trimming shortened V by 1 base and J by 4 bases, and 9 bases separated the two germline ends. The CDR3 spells CASSLDQGPDTQYF. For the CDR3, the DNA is TGTGCCAGCAGCTTAGATCAGGGCCCAGATACGCAGTATTTT. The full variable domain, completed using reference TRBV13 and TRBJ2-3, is AAGVIQSPRHLIKEKRETATLKCYPIPRHDTVYWYQQGPGQDPQFLISFYEKMQSDKGSIPDRFSAQQFSDYHSELNMSSLELGDSALYFCASSLDQGPDTQYFGPGTRLTVL.

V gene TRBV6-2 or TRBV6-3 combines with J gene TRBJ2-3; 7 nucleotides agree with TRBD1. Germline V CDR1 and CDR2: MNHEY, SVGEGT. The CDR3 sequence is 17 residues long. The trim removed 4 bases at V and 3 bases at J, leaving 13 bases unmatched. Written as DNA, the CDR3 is TGTGCCAGCAGTTTTGGACAGGTGAATTCAGGAACAGATACGCAGTATTTT. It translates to CASSFGQVNSGTDTQYF.

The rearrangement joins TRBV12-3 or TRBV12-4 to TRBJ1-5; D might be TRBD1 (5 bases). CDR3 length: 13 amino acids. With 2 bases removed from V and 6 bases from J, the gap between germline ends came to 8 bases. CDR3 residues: CASSLWGGQPQHF. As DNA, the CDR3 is TGTGCCAGCAGTTTATGGGGGGGTCAGCCCCAGCATTTT.

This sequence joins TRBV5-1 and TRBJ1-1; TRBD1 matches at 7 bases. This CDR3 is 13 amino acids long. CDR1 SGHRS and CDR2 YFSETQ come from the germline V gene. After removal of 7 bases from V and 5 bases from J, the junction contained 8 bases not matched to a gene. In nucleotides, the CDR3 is TGCGCCAGCGGTAGACAGGGCGGAACTGAAGCTTTCTTT. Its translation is CASGRQGGTEAFF. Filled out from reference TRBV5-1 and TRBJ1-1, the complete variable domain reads KAGVTQTPRYLIKTRGQQVTLSCSPISGHRSVSWYQQTPGQGLQFLFEYFSETQRNKGNFPGRFSGRQFSNSRSEMNVSTLELGDSALYLCASGRQGGTEAFFGQGTRLTVV.

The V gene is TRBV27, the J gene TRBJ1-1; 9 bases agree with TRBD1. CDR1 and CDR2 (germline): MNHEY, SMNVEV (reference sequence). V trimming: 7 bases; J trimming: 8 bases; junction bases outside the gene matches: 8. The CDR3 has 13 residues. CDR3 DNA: TGTGCCAGCATCCTCAGGGGGACAGGGGAAGCTTTCTTT. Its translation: CASILRGTGEAFF.